This TCR beta chain was recovered during a study of T cell changes during pregnancy in multiple sclerosis. J was trimmed by 4 bases and V by 4 bases; bases with no gene match: 12. There are 16 residues in the CDR3. Germline CDR1 and CDR2: SQVTM and ANQGSEA. The assay was immunoSEQ multiplex PCR, and TCRdb's table has in-frame clones only and misses some. The sample lists about 40,000 clones; about 90% were seen once. This clone came up once. The genes are TRBV29-1 and TRBJ2-3; 9 positions agree with TRBD2. The origin of this receptor is a female donor in good health, enrolled as a control in a pregnancy study. Sequenced here: peripheral blood, sampled in the first trimester of pregnancy. CDR3 DNA sequence: TGCAGCGTTGTGGTGCGGGAGGGCCTTAGCGCAGATACGCAGTATTTT. It specifies CSVVVREGLSADTQYF.